This T cell receptor beta chain comes out of a study of vaccination effects on CD4 cells after COVID-19 (dated 2022 in TCRdb). Context from the whole study: Each participant got two doses of an mRNA SARS-CoV-2 vaccine, either BNT162b2 or mRNA-1273. Pre-vaccine samples from a couple of convalescent patients were drawn 16 days and one week before the first dose, 142 and 148 days after COVID-19 diagnosis. SARS-CoV-2 spike-specific CD4+ TCR repertoires were compared before and after mRNA vaccination in COVID-19 convalescent patients and in infection-naive vaccine recipients. The full study included some 10 COVID-19 convalescent patients and a handful of SARS-CoV-2-naive healthy vaccine recipients. The Oncomine TCR Beta short-read assay on an Illumina iSeq 100 was used to sequence cultures from other donors in the study.

The library came from the immunoSEQ multiplex PCR assay. TCR beta CDR3 sequencing was performed on DNA from the cultured, isolated CD4+ T cells. The source study handled its data this way. Non-productive TCR sequences were removed, reads were trimmed to the CDR3 region, and CDR3s of at least 7 amino acids were retained. The MANAFEST web app was used to identify antigen-specific clonotypes by comparing expansion in peptide wells with expansion in reference cultures. To count as positive, a clone had to show expansion at FDR<0.05 compared with the reference and with all other wells, an odds ratio above 5, and a frequency above 0.1% in two replicate wells. A clonotype was called cross-reactive if it was significantly expanded both in SARS-CoV-2 spike wells and in at least one common cold coronavirus spike condition. CDR3 similarity was assessed by Levenshtein distance using the stringdist R package, and unrooted trees were constructed with ape in R 3.6.1. TCRdb provides this immuneACCESS table in a form limited to in-frame rearrangements. Some clones are lacking; in checked studies, under half of them reflect an unresolved V gene, and why the rest are absent is not known. The V and J calls and clone size were taken over from that table, and D and trimming were inferred from the DNA. This sample is represented by 55,000 to 90,000 clones; roughly 73% of them were singletons. The ten largest clones take up about 5% of the sample.

The ViraFEST assay stimulated PBMC with viral peptide pools and then used TCR sequencing to identify antigen-specific CD4+ T cell clonotypes by expansion. After more than 9 days of culture, CD4+ T cells were isolated with the EasySep CD4+ T cell isolation kit. Convalescent patients had PCR-confirmed SARS-CoV-2 infection between March and December 2020, before Alpha, Beta and Delta variants emerged in the United States. Over 1.5 million PBMC per well were cultured with approximately 10 ug/ml peptides in IMDM containing approximately 4.6% human AB serum, roughly 9.5 IU/ml IL-2 and gentamicin. An HIV-1 Nef peptide pool was used as the negative control culture condition. On days 3 and 7, half of the culture medium was replaced with fresh IL-2-containing medium. Unless noted otherwise, every peptide stimulation condition was cultured in triplicate wells. PBMC were separated from whole blood using Ficoll-Paque Plus gradient centrifugation and were then either cryopreserved at -140C or used fresh. The QIAamp micro DNA kit was used to extract genomic DNA from the cultured CD4+ T cells.

The CDR3 runs 13 residues from the cysteine to the phenylalanine. Kept here is only the CDR3 DNA, which spans 39 bases and is read in frame from base 1. The trim is 3 bases for V and 1 base for J, with a gap of 6 bases between the germline ends. For CDR1 and CDR2, the germline V gene lists SGHVS and FNYEAQ. Points the paper makes about the study in general: For convalescent patients, new clones induced by the vaccine made up most of the post-vaccine spike-reactive repertoire, and these new clones were largely distinct from the clones induced by infection. Clones induced by infection and clones induced by vaccination both contracted markedly at late timepoints after vaccination, which fits with T cell responses waning over time. The study was limited by a small number of convalescent patients, and early post-infection timepoints were lacking.

Comment on this clone: Its antigen is not yet known. Within one base of it there is no much larger clone, and no base qualities were kept.

The TCR was taken from a human donor who had a prior SARS-CoV-2 infection. The chain couples TRBV7-6 to TRBJ1-1, with an unclear D gene assignment. Here the sequenced sample was CD4+ T cells from PBMCs cultured with HIV peptides, taken before COVID-19 vaccination. The cell subset or site label on this specimen signifies: HIV-1 Nef peptide pool negative control/reference culture. The DNA sequence is given as TGTGCCAGCAGCTTTAGGGAGAACACTGAAGCTTTCTTT. Translated, it gives CASSFRENTEAFF.